This entry lists 30 T cell receptor beta chains sequenced from one sample in a study of shared clonotypes between healthy human individuals. Sequencing was performed with immunoSEQ multiplex PCR; in TCRdb, only in-frame clones are kept and a portion is missing. The data contain about 2.5 million clones, about 90% of them singletons. Sequencing was done on a sample of naive CD4+ T cells from PBMCs. Noted subset: CD45RA+ positively selected. The receptors here all came from a man between 18 and 29 years old in good health. Some clones in this sample may be carry-over from other donors' samples.

V is TRBV4-1 and J is TRBJ2-1, with 12 bases that match TRBD2. Germline CDR1 and CDR2: MGHRA and YSYEKL. The CDR3 is 21 residues long. The junction had 14 bases not matched to a gene; V was cut back by 2 bases and J by 0 bases. CDR3 coding DNA: TGCGCCAGCAGCCAATATGAGACTAGCGGGAGTTTGGTCGGCTCCTACAATGAGCAGTTCTTC. Protein product: CASSQYETSGSLVGSYNEQFF.

The CDR3 here is CASSLARPNTGELFF. The CDR3, as DNA: TGTGCCAGCAGCTTAGCTCGGCCCAACACCGGGGAGCTGTTTTTT. The genes are TRBV7-9 and TRBJ2-2, with no clear D. The V gene's germline CDR1 is SEHNR and CDR2 FQNEAQ (reference sequence). The CDR3 runs 15 residues. Trimming stripped 0 bases from V and 2 bases from J, with 7 bases between.

V gene TRBV29-1 combines with J gene TRBJ2-1; TRBD2 aligns across 8 bases. Germline CDR1 is SQVTM and CDR2 is ANQGSEA. The CDR3 length is 15 residues. V lost 8 bases and J lost 1; bases outside the gene matches: 10. The CDR3 reads CSTLGTSESYNEQFF. The CDR3 DNA reads as TGCAGCACTCTGGGGACTAGTGAATCCTACAATGAGCAGTTCTTC.

With respect to this clone: This same CDR3 is encoded by further DNA sequences in the sample. The genes are TRBV19 and TRBJ2-3; no definite D call. Germline V gene lookup returns CDR1 LNHDA and CDR2 SQIVND (reference sequence). The V end lost 3 bases, the J end lost 3 bases, and 7 bases lay between the germline ends. This CDR3 comprises 13 residues. CDR3 in DNA: TGTGCCAGTAGTATCCGTGGGACAGATACGCAGTATTTT. Translating it yields CASSIRGTDTQYF.

The chain couples TRBV29-1 to TRBJ2-4, with TRBD1 matching over 9 bases. Germline V gene lookup returns CDR1 SQVTM and CDR2 ANQGSEA. The V segment lost 1 base and the J segment 2 bases; nucleotides outside the gene matches: 3. The CDR3 consists of 15 residues. The CDR3 DNA reads as TGCAGCGTTGAAGGGGACAGGGTTTCCAAAAACATTCAGTACTTC. Translating it yields CSVEGDRVSKNIQYF.

Concerning this clone itself: Within the sample, other DNA sequences also encode this same CDR3. The rearrangement joins TRBV5-1 to TRBJ2-5; tentative D call: TRBD2 (5 bases). Deletions cut 4 bases from V and 5 bases from J, with 6 bases between. The CDR3 totals 11 residues. The germline CDR1 and CDR2 sequences are SGHRS and YFSETQ. The chain's CDR3 is CASSRGETQYF. The DNA of the CDR3 is TGCGCCAGCAGCCGCGGGGAGACCCAGTACTTC. Full variable domain (remainder filled in from reference TRBV5-1 and TRBJ2-5): KAGVTQTPRYLIKTRGQQVTLSCSPISGHRSVSWYQQTPGQGLQFLFEYFSETQRNKGNFPGRFSGRQFSNSRSEMNVSTLELGDSALYLCASSRGETQYFGPGTRLLVL.

In nucleotides, the CDR3 is TGTGCCAGCGCCCGGGACAGGGTTACCGAGCAGTACTTC. Translation: CASARDRVTEQYF. The V and J genes are TRBV28 and TRBJ2-7, with 9 nucleotides matching TRBD1. Germline V CDR1 and CDR2: MDHEN, SYDVKM. This CDR3 spans 13 amino acids. V lost 8 bases, J lost 6 bases, and 8 bases stayed unmatched.

The chain has TRBV6-5 and TRBJ2-5; 9 nucleotides align to TRBD2. Germline trimming cut 6 bases from V and 5 bases from J; bases unmatched to any gene: 10. Germline-derived CDR1 and CDR2 are MNHEY and SVGAGI. The CDR3 sequence is 15 residues long. The CDR3 sequence: CASRVDFAGGETQYF. The CDR3 DNA reads TGTGCCAGCAGGGTCGACTTTGCGGGGGGGGAGACCCAGTACTTC.

The chain recombines TRBV19 with TRBJ2-2; D perhaps matches TRBD1 (5 bases). Trimming removed 4 bases from V and 6 bases from J, with 12 bases in between. Germline V lookup: CDR1 LNHDA, CDR2 SQIVND (reference sequence). CDR3 length: 14 amino acids. As DNA, the CDR3 is TGTGCCAGTAGTAAAAAGACAGTATCCGGGGAGCTGTTTTTT. It is translated as CASSKKTVSGELFF.

The chain is built from TRBV7-3 and TRBJ2-1, with TRBD2 matching 8 bases. With V trimmed by 5 bases and J by 7 bases, 7 bases remained unmatched. Germline V gene lookup returns CDR1 SGHTA and CDR2 FQGTGA. The CDR3 has 14 residues. CDR3 DNA: TGTGCCAGCAGCCTTAATCGGGAGGGTAATGAGCAGTTCTTC. Translating gives CASSLNREGNEQFF.

V and J are TRBV4-3 and TRBJ2-6; possible D gene TRBD1, 6 bases. The germline V and J ends were trimmed by 0 bases and 4 bases, with 19 bases remaining between them. Per the germline V gene, CDR1 is LGHNA and CDR2 is YSLEER. The CDR3 extends over 19 amino acids. CDR3 bases: TGCGCCAGCAGCCAAGATAGTCCGGGACACCTTCGGGGGGCCAACGTCCTGACTTTC. It codes for CASSQDSPGHLRGANVLTF.

The genes are TRBV5-1 and TRBJ2-5, with 7 nucleotides matching TRBD1. Germline loops: CDR1 SGHRS, CDR2 YFSETQ. Trimming cost V 1 base and J 4 bases; bases outside gene matches: 7. The CDR3 is 15 residues long. In nucleotides, the CDR3 is TGCGCCAGCAGCTTGAACGGCAGGGGGTTAGAGACCCAGTACTTC. Amino acid sequence: CASSLNGRGLETQYF.

The chain links TRBV4-3 to TRBJ1-3; possibly TRBD1 for D (5 bases). Looked up from germline, CDR1 is LGHNA and CDR2 is YSLEER. The CDR3 is 15 amino acids. V dropped 2 bases and J dropped 6 bases, with 14 bases sitting between them. In DNA, the CDR3 is TGCGCCAGCAGCCAACAAGCCCAGGGAGCAAACACCATATATTTT. Translation: CASSQQAQGANTIYF.

The CDR3 is CASRGDGRTSEQYF. In DNA, the CDR3 is TGTGCCAGTAGGGGGGACGGACGGACTAGTGAGCAGTACTTC. The gene calls are TRBV19 and TRBJ2-7; TRBD2 aligns across 7 bases. The trim removed 6 bases at V and 7 bases at J, leaving 12 bases unmatched. CDR3 length equals 14 residues. Germline V gene data show CDR1 as LNHDA and CDR2 as SQIVND (reference sequence).

Only one count was recorded for this clone. The chain is built from TRBV10-3 and TRBJ1-3; D uncertain. Germline CDR1 and CDR2: ENHRY and SYGVKD. V was clipped by 0 bases and J by 0 bases, with 12 bases between them. The CDR3 totals 17 residues. The CDR3 DNA sequence: TGTGCCATCAGTGAGTCTCTCAGGCGAAGCTCTGGAAACACCATATATTTT. Its translation: CAISESLRRSSGNTIYF.

With respect to this clone: The same CDR3 is also encoded by other DNA sequences in this sample. In DNA, the CDR3 is TGTGCCAGCAGCCTTACAGGGTACAATGAGCAGTTCTTC. Amino acid sequence: CASSLTGYNEQFF. This sequence joins TRBV6-5 and TRBJ2-1, with a possible D match to TRBD1 (6 bases). Germline V gene lookup returns CDR1 MNHEY and CDR2 SVGAGI. V was shortened by 6 bases and J by 4 bases, with 10 bases between the two germline ends. The length of the CDR3 is 13 residues.

The rearrangement uses TRBV4-2 and TRBJ2-7; TRBD2 matches at 7 bases. From germline, CDR1 is LGHNA and CDR2 YNFKEQ. This CDR3 is 16 amino acids long. The ends lost 1 base at V and 0 bases at J; junction bases unmatched: 6. The CDR3 DNA follows: TGTGCCAGCAGCCAAGCTTACGGGGGGAGCTCCTACGAGCAGTACTTC. It is translated as CASSQAYGGSSYEQYF.

The chain is built from TRBV18 and TRBJ1-3, with 7 bases lining up with TRBD1. Germline loops: CDR1 KGHSH, CDR2 LQKENI. The V segment lost 6 bases and the J segment 0 bases; nucleotides outside the gene matches: 8. This CDR3 has 16 amino acids. The CDR3 region is CASSGPGQTSGNTIYF. Here the CDR3 DNA reads TGTGCCAGCTCCGGCCCGGGACAGACCTCTGGAAACACCATATATTTT.

The chain couples TRBV5-1 to TRBJ1-1, with a weak D call TRBD1 (5 bases). V was shortened by 3 bases and J by 7 bases, with 10 bases between the two germline ends. This CDR3 contains 12 residues. Germline loops: CDR1 SGHRS, CDR2 YFSETQ. In nucleotides, the CDR3 is TGCGCCAGCAGCTCCACAGGCTATGAAGCTTTCTTT. Its protein product is CASSSTGYEAFF.

Remarks on this clone: The same CDR3 is also encoded by other DNA sequences in this sample. V usage is TRBV29-1 and J usage is TRBJ2-5, with TRBD1 matching over 9 bases. This CDR3 has 12 residues. Losses at the gene ends were 5 bases for V and 3 bases for J; bases not matched to a gene: 1. In germline, CDR1 is SQVTM, CDR2 ANQGSEA. In DNA form, the CDR3 reads TGCAGCGTTAGGACAGGGGAAGAGACCCAGTACTTC. This translates into CSVRTGEETQYF.

The chain carries TRBV4-3 and TRBJ1-2; 7 nucleotides match TRBD1. CDR1 is LGHNA, CDR2 YSLEER, per germline. The length of the CDR3 is 15 residues. The junction had 9 bases not matched to a gene; V was cut back by 4 bases and J by 4 bases. CDR3 bases: TGCGCCAGCAGCCCCAACCGGGACAGACCCTATGGCTACACCTTC. Translated: CASSPNRDRPYGYTF.

The chain has TRBV30 and TRBJ1-6; a weak D match, TRBD1 (6 bases). Trimming took off 4 bases at V and 10 bases at J, with 17 bases between the two ends. The CDR3 runs 14 residues. The germline gives CDR1 GTSNPN, CDR2 SVGIG (reference sequence). This CDR3 reads CAWTPIGGPSPLHF. The CDR3 coding sequence is TGTGCCTGGACCCCCATTGGGGGGCCCTCACCCCTCCACTTT.

The chain uses TRBV2 and TRBJ2-5, with D tentatively TRBD2 (6 bases). The ends were cut back, 4 bases at V and 5 bases at J, with 17 bases in the middle. Per the germline V gene, CDR1 is SNHLY and CDR2 is FYNNEI. The CDR3 has 15 amino acids. CDR3 in DNA: TGTGCCAGCAGTGCCGAGGCGGGGCCTGCGGAGACCCAGTACTTC. Translating it yields CASSAEAGPAETQYF.

The V and J genes are TRBV20-1 and TRBJ1-2; D is undetermined. The germline CDR1 and CDR2 sequences are DFQATT and SNEGSKA (reference sequence). This CDR3 region has 11 residues. V was pared by 6 bases and J by 2 bases, with 7 bases between. CDR3: CSAFENYGYTF. The CDR3 DNA reads as TGCAGTGCGTTCGAGAACTATGGCTACACCTTC.

The CDR3 spells CAWSVRSGAVLINQPQHF. CDR3 nucleotides: TGTGCCTGGAGTGTAAGGTCAGGGGCAGTTTTAATTAATCAGCCCCAGCATTTT. The chain recombines TRBV30 with TRBJ1-5; perhaps TRBD1 as D (6 bases). Germline CDR1 and CDR2: GTSNPN and SVGIG (reference sequence). Trimming pared 0 bases from V and 4 bases from J, leaving 22 bases between. The CDR3 is 18 amino acids. The whole variable domain, filled in from reference TRBV30 and TRBJ1-5, reads SQTIHQWPATLVQPVGSPLSLECTVEGTSNPNLYWYRQAAGRGLQLLFYSVGIGQISSEVPQNLSASRPQDRQFILSSKKLLLSDSGFYLCAWSVRSGAVLINQPQHFGDGTRLSIL.

J is TRBJ2-4 and V is TRBV4-3; TRBD2 matches at 11 bases. CDR3 length equals 17 residues. Trimming took 3 bases from V and 2 from J; bases not matched to a gene: 6. Germline CDR1 reads LGHNA; CDR2 reads YSLEER. In DNA, the CDR3 is TGCGCCAGCAGCCACACGGGACTAGCGGATACCAAAAACATTCAGTACTTC. As protein: CASSHTGLADTKNIQYF.

This clone occurred a few times. The rearrangement links TRBV10-2 to TRBJ1-1, with no clear D. V shed 5 bases and J shed 1 base, with 8 bases lying between them. Germline V gives CDR1 WSHSY, CDR2 SAAADI. This CDR3 is 13 amino acids long. The CDR3 bases are TGCGCCAGCAGTAATCCAGCGAACACTGAAGCTTTCTTT. This sequence encodes CASSNPANTEAFF.

The chain has TRBV9 and TRBJ2-6; perhaps TRBD2 as D (5 bases). The CDR3 is 16 residues long. The germline V gene has CDR1 SGDLS and CDR2 YYNGEE. The germline V and J ends were trimmed by 3 bases and 2 bases, with 12 bases remaining between them. The CDR3 bases are TGTGCCAGCAGCGGAGGTCCCGGGGCTGGGGCCAACGTCCTGACTTTC. Protein product: CASSGGPGAGANVLTF.

The chain is built from TRBV9 and TRBJ1-2; tentatively, D is TRBD1 (5 bases). This CDR3 is built from 16 residues. V was clipped by 0 bases and J by 0 bases, with 12 bases between them. Germline V gene lookup returns CDR1 SGDLS and CDR2 YYNGEE. The chain's CDR3 is CASSVGAGTTNYGYTF. DNA of the CDR3: TGTGCCAGCAGCGTAGGGGCAGGGACCACTAACTATGGCTACACCTTC.

This rearrangement joins TRBV28 to TRBJ2-2; D is unresolved. Germline CDR1 reads MDHEN; CDR2 reads SYDVKM. V was trimmed by 5 bases and J by 6 bases, leaving 10 bases between them. There are 13 residues in the CDR3. The CDR3 DNA follows: TGTGCCAGCAGTCAAAGGGCCTCCGGGGAGCTGTTTTTT. Protein product: CASSQRASGELFF.